The 29 T cell receptor beta chains listed next were all sequenced from one sample in a study of shared clonotypes between healthy human individuals (dated by TCRdb to about 2020). Libraries were constructed by the immunoSEQ multiplex PCR assay. TCRdb provides this immuneACCESS table in a form limited to in-frame rearrangements. Some clones are lacking; in checked studies, under half of them reflect an unresolved V gene, and why the rest are absent is not known. This sample gives 2,500,000 or so clones in total; 85% to 95% of them show up just once. The ten largest clonotypes hold around 0.4% of the sample. The sequenced sample consisted of naive CD4+ T cells from PBMCs. Read against the paper, the sample's cell subset or site label means: CD45RA+ positively selected. These receptors originate from a man younger than 35 in good health. Some clones in this sample may be carry-over from other donors' samples.

CDR3 bases: TGTGCCAGCAGAACAGGACTCTACTGGACCGGGGAGCTGTTTTTT. Protein sequence: CASRTGLYWTGELFF. The chain combines TRBV6-1 with TRBJ2-2; D possibly uses TRBD1 or TRBD2 (5 bases each). The CDR3 runs 15 residues. Trimming took off 6 bases at V and 5 bases at J, with 16 bases between the two ends. The germline gives CDR1 MNHNS, CDR2 SASEGT.

This clone occurred once. This sequence joins TRBV28 and TRBJ1-2; the match to TRBD1 covers 7 bases. The CDR3 totals 14 residues. Germline-derived CDR1 and CDR2 are MDHEN and SYDVKM. V trimming: 6 bases; J trimming: 4 bases; junction bases outside the gene matches: 8. CDR3 coding DNA: TGTGCCAGCAGGCAACGACAGGGCAGCTATGGCTACACCTTC. It specifies CASRQRQGSYGYTF.

The chain couples TRBV5-1 to TRBJ2-3, with 16 nucleotides matching TRBD2. This CDR3 has 18 amino acids. CDR1 SGHRS and CDR2 YFSETQ come from the germline V gene. Germline trimming cut 4 bases from V and 3 bases from J; bases unmatched to any gene: 8. CDR3 protein: CASSPGLAGGWRTDTQYF. CDR3 DNA sequence: TGCGCCAGCAGCCCGGGACTAGCGGGAGGGTGGAGGACAGATACGCAGTATTTT.

The chain uses TRBV7-7 and TRBJ2-3; maybe TRBD2 (6 bases). CDR3 size: 14 residues. The V gene lost 5 bases and the J gene lost 2 bases, with 11 bases spanning the gap. CDR1 is SSHAT and CDR2 is FNYEAQ in the germline V gene (reference sequence). CDR3: CASSIGLLTDTQYF. CDR3 in DNA: TGTGCCAGCAGCATTGGACTACTCACAGATACGCAGTATTTT.

The chain is built from TRBV30 and TRBJ2-7; TRBD2 agrees at 8 bases. Germline CDR1 reads GTSNPN; CDR2 reads SVGIG (reference sequence). Unmatched junction bases numbered 4, after V lost 2 bases and J lost 7 bases. This CDR3 comprises 12 residues. CDR3 in amino acids: CAWSTTGGEQYF. CDR3 DNA sequence: TGTGCCTGGAGTACCACGGGAGGGGAGCAGTACTTC.

The table lists this clone with a count of one. Additional DNA sequences in this sample encode the identical CDR3. The rearrangement links TRBV5-4 to TRBJ2-2; no clear D. Germline assignment: CDR1 SGHNT and CDR2 YYREEE (reference sequence). V was trimmed by 4 bases and J by 0 bases, leaving 4 bases between them. CDR3 size: 13 residues. The CDR3 spells CASSGANTGELFF. In DNA, the CDR3 is TGTGCCAGCAGCGGGGCGAACACCGGGGAGCTGTTTTTT.

Worth noting for this clone: Distinct nucleotide sequences in the sample also encode this CDR3. The CDR3: CAISESADTQYF. In nucleotides, the CDR3 is TGTGCCATCAGTGAGTCGGCTGATACGCAGTATTTT. The genes are TRBV10-3 and TRBJ2-3; D is ambiguous. Germline V gene data show CDR1 as ENHRY and CDR2 as SYGVKD. V was shortened by 0 bases and J by 6 bases, with 4 bases between the two germline ends. The CDR3 has 12 amino acids.

To note about this clone: Other DNA sequences from this sample encode an identical CDR3 as well. This chain uses TRBV28 with TRBJ2-5; D remains unclear. Trimming removed 7 bases from V and 5 bases from J, with 8 bases in between. The CDR3 has 11 amino acids. Germline V lookup: CDR1 MDHEN, CDR2 SYDVKM. In DNA form, the CDR3 reads TGTGCCAGCACTAGTGGTGAGACCCAGTACTTC. Residues: CASTSGETQYF.

The chain uses TRBV7-3 and TRBJ2-1, with D possibly being TRBD1 or TRBD2 (5 bases each). CDR1 and CDR2 from the germline V gene are SGHTA and FQGTGA. V lost 5 bases to trimming and J lost 1 base, with 12 bases between them. The CDR3 consists of 15 residues. CDR3 in amino acids: CASSLGDGSYNEQFF. CDR3 coding DNA: TGTGCCAGCAGCCTGGGGGATGGGTCCTACAATGAGCAGTTCTTC.

This sequence joins TRBV4-1 and TRBJ1-1; no definite D call. The V gene's germline CDR1 is MGHRA and CDR2 YSYEKL. The CDR3 runs to 15 residues. Trimming removed 1 base from V and 3 bases from J, with 12 bases in between. The CDR3 DNA follows: TGCGCCAGCAGCCAAGCTAGTGCCCTTTACACTGAAGCTTTCTTT. Protein: CASSQASALYTEAFF.

V usage is TRBV5-1 and J usage is TRBJ2-1, with 13 bases matching TRBD2. CDR1 is SGHRS and CDR2 is YFSETQ in the germline V gene. This CDR3 has 15 residues. V shed 7 bases, J shed 5 bases, and the junction held 6 bases outside the gene matches. CDR3 in amino acids: CASASGTSGNNEQFF. In nucleotides, the CDR3 is TGCGCCAGCGCAAGTGGGACTAGCGGGAACAATGAGCAGTTCTTC.

V and J are TRBV5-7 and TRBJ2-7, with D perhaps TRBD1 or TRBD2 (5 bases each). TRBV5-7 is filed as an ORF, its function uncertain. This CDR3 has 14 amino acids. Trimming left V 0 bases short and J 4 bases short, with 11 bases between. The CDR3 here is CASSLEGREYEQYF. The CDR3 DNA sequence: TGTGCCAGCAGCTTGGAAGGCAGGGAGTACGAGCAGTACTTC.

The table lists this clone with a count of one. The chain uses TRBV11-2 and TRBJ2-7; D uncertain. The CDR3 sequence is 13 residues long. V gave up 5 bases and J gave up 5 bases, with 13 bases separating them. CDR1 and CDR2 (germline): SGHAT, FQNNGV. This chain's CDR3 is CASSPGSFNEQYF. The CDR3 DNA sequence: TGTGCCAGCAGCCCGGGTTCTTTCAACGAGCAGTACTTC.

V gene TRBV28 combines with J gene TRBJ1-2; D gene uncertain. The germline CDR1 and CDR2 sequences are MDHEN and SYDVKM. The CDR3 consists of 13 residues. The V and J ends lost 2 bases and 3 bases respectively, with 7 bases between them. CDR3 sequence: CASSLNPDYGYTF. CDR3 sequence (DNA): TGTGCCAGCAGTTTAAATCCGGACTATGGCTACACCTTC.

The chain employs TRBV9 and TRBJ2-7; 8 nucleotides line up with TRBD1. The CDR3 loop spans 14 amino acids. CDR1 and CDR2 from the germline V gene are SGDLS and YYNGEE. V shed 3 bases and J 2 bases; nucleotides not matched to a gene: 4. The DNA of the CDR3 is TGTGCCAGCAGCGGGCGGACAGGGACCTACGAGCAGTACTTC. This encodes CASSGRTGTYEQYF.

This clone showed up just once. The CDR3 loop reads CASSLVRGVGNTIYF. As DNA, the CDR3 is TGTGCCAGCAGTTTGGTCAGGGGGGTAGGAAACACCATATATTTT. The rearrangement joins TRBV28 to TRBJ1-3; TRBD1 agrees at 7 bases. Germline V gene data show CDR1 as MDHEN and CDR2 as SYDVKM. Losses at the gene ends were 3 bases for V and 4 bases for J; bases not matched to a gene: 6. The CDR3 sequence is 15 residues long. Variable domain in full (rest from reference TRBV28 and TRBJ1-3): DVKVTQSSRYLVKRTGEKVFLECVQDMDHENMFWYRQDPGLGLRLIYFSYDVKMKEKGDIPEGYSVSREKKERFSLILESASTNQTSMYLCASSLVRGVGNTIYFGEGSWLTVV.

This clone came up a few times. The rearrangement links TRBV9 to TRBJ1-1, with D maybe TRBD1 (5 bases). This CDR3 has 14 residues. Deletions cut 0 bases from V and 5 bases from J, with 11 bases between. Germline CDR1 and CDR2: SGDLS and YYNGEE. CDR3 amino acids: CASSVATGKTEAFF. CDR3 nucleotides: TGTGCCAGCAGCGTAGCAACAGGAAAAACTGAAGCTTTCTTT. Combining the CDR3 with reference TRBV9 and TRBJ1-1 gives the whole variable domain DSGVTQTPKHLITATGQRVTLRCSPRSGDLSVYWYQQSLDQGLQFLIQYYNGEERAKGNILERFSAQQFPDLHSELNLSSLELGDSALYFCASSVATGKTEAFFGQGTRLTVV.

The chain has TRBV6-6 and TRBJ2-1, with a weak D call TRBD1 (6 bases). Per germline, CDR1 MNHNY and CDR2 SVGAGI (reference sequence). This CDR3 has 15 residues. V gave up 5 bases and J gave up 0 bases, with 11 bases separating them. The CDR3 sequence: CASSHRDNSYNEQFF. The CDR3 nucleotides are TGTGCCAGCAGTCACCGGGACAACTCCTACAATGAGCAGTTCTTC.

The chain combines TRBV21-1 with TRBJ2-7; the table calls TRBD2, which could not be checked here. TRBV21-1 is assigned pseudogene status. This CDR3 is built from 20 residues. The CDR3 sequence: CASSTSGGAVGGAPNYEQYF. CDR3 in DNA: TGTGCCAGCAGCACCAGTGGGGGGGCGGTCGGCGGGGCCCCAAACTACGAGCAGTACTTC.

The CDR3 loop reads CASSLVVAEAYEQYF. The DNA for the CDR3 is TGTGCCAGCAGCTTAGTCGTAGCTGAGGCGTACGAGCAGTACTTC. V gene TRBV7-2 combines with J gene TRBJ2-7; D is unresolved. The CDR3 runs 15 residues. The V end was cut by 1 base, the J end by 4 bases, with 14 bases between. In germline, CDR1 is SGHTA, CDR2 FQGNSA.

The rearrangement uses TRBV6-6 and TRBJ2-1; 8 nucleotides align to TRBD2. The V gene end was trimmed by 8 bases and the J gene end by 10 bases; junction bases not matched to a gene: 13. There are 14 residues in the CDR3. Germline values: CDR1 MNHNY, CDR2 SVGAGI (reference sequence). The CDR3 coding sequence is TGTGCCAGCGCCGGACTCTCGTCGGGAGGGGAGCAGTTCTTC. Protein sequence: CASAGLSSGGEQFF.

CDR3 amino acids: CASSQTSNQPQHF. CDR3 coding DNA: TGCGCCAGCAGTCAAACTTCTAATCAGCCCCAGCATTTT. This chain joins TRBV23-1 and TRBJ1-5; D not resolved. TRBV23-1 is marked as an open reading frame, function uncertain. Deletions cut 2 bases from V and 4 bases from J, with 6 bases between. The CDR3 totals 13 residues.

Regarding this clone: At the DNA level, this CDR3 is encoded by other sequences in the same sample as well. V and J are TRBV7-6 and TRBJ1-5; D is unclear. The CDR3 loop spans 13 amino acids. The V end lost 1 base, the J end lost 5 bases, and 6 bases lay between the germline ends. Germline loops: CDR1 SGHVS, CDR2 FNYEAQ. The CDR3 protein is CASSLGRDQPQHF. The CDR3 region has the DNA TGTGCCAGCAGCTTAGGCCGAGATCAGCCCCAGCATTTT. Using reference TRBV7-6 and TRBJ1-5 for the parts outside the CDR3, the full variable domain is GAGVSQSPRYKVTKRGQDVALRCDPISGHVSLYWYRQALGQGPEFLTYFNYEAQQDKSGLPNDRFSAERPEGSISTLTIQRTEQRDSAMYRCASSLGRDQPQHFGDGTRLSIL.

The genes are TRBV5-4 and TRBJ1-4; TRBD1 matches at 9 bases. The germline V gene encodes CDR1 SGHNT and CDR2 YYREEE (reference sequence). V lost 2 bases and J lost 8; bases outside the gene matches: 10. This CDR3 region has 16 residues. The CDR3 sequence is CASSFSLGQGEEKLFF. Written as DNA, the CDR3 is TGTGCCAGCAGCTTTAGTTTGGGACAGGGAGAGGAAAAACTGTTTTTT.

On this clone itself: This specimen includes other DNA sequences encoding the same CDR3. This rearrangement joins TRBV4-2 to TRBJ2-1; 8 nucleotides match TRBD2. The V gene end was trimmed by 1 base and the J gene end by 7 bases; junction bases not matched to a gene: 6. The CDR3 runs to 15 residues. CDR1 and CDR2 (germline): LGHNA, YNFKEQ. The CDR3 is CASSQAGGPRNEQFF. Written as DNA, the CDR3 is TGTGCCAGCAGCCAAGCGGGAGGGCCACGGAATGAGCAGTTCTTC.

The V call is TRBV6-5, the J call TRBJ2-2; D is possibly TRBD1 (5 bases). Germline CDR1 reads MNHEY; CDR2 reads SVGAGI. With 6 bases removed from V and 0 bases from J, the gap between germline ends came to 11 bases. The CDR3 has 15 amino acids. The CDR3: CASSAGQPNTGELFF. The CDR3 DNA reads as TGTGCCAGCAGCGCCGGACAACCGAACACCGGGGAGCTGTTTTTT.

With regard to this clone: This sample includes further DNA sequences coding for the same CDR3. The chain has TRBV20-1 and TRBJ2-7, with D uncertain. This CDR3 spans 11 amino acids. Germline CDR1 is DFQATT and CDR2 is SNEGSKA (reference sequence). Trimming took 3 bases from V and 7 from J, leaving 10 bases between them. The CDR3 region has the DNA TGCAGTGCTAGTCGAGACGGGGAGCAGTACTTC. This translates into CSASRDGEQYF.

This chain joins TRBV15 and TRBJ2-7, with a possible D match to TRBD1 (5 bases). This CDR3 has 15 amino acids. Trimming took 1 base from V and 1 from J, leaving 11 bases between them. Germline V gene sequence: CDR1 LNHNV, CDR2 YYDKDF (reference sequence). DNA of the CDR3: TGTGCCACCAGCAGAGTACAGGTGGGGTCCTACGAGCAGTACTTC. It is translated as CATSRVQVGSYEQYF.

The rearrangement links TRBV7-9 to TRBJ1-1; D might be TRBD1 (5 bases). The V end was cut by 5 bases, the J end by 5 bases, with 21 bases between. The CDR3 runs 16 residues. In germline, CDR1 is SEHNR, CDR2 FQNEAQ (reference sequence). Here the CDR3 reads CASSHRGSGAGTEAFF. The CDR3, as DNA: TGTGCCAGCAGCCATCGGGGCTCGGGAGCCGGGACTGAAGCTTTCTTT. Based on the CDR3 plus reference TRBV7-9 and TRBJ1-1, the full variable domain is DTGVSQNPRHKITKRGQNVTFRCDPISEHNRLYWYRQTLGQGPEFLTYFQNEAQLEKSRLLSDRFSAERPKGSFSTLEIQRTEQGDSAMYLCASSHRGSGAGTEAFFGQGTRLTVV.